The T cell receptor (beta chain) under discussion was sequenced for a study of blood T cell repertoires in COVID-19 (dated by TCRdb to the early 2020s). Notes on the research overall: Samples covering the acute and convalescent phases of COVID-19 were provided by collaborators in the United States, Italy and Spain. The prospective study material was composed of cDNA or gDNA derived from T cells, B-cell-depleted T cells, or PBMCs. HLA class I and class II types, where available, came from metadata supplied by the sample provider rather than from assay-based typing. A de-identified subject ID, COVID-19 status, age in years and sex were almost always included in the sample metadata. The samples were drawn from two sources: the first 160 participants of the ongoing ImmuneRACE study, and 1,200 or so subjects contributed by 6 global collaborators. Subjects who had been exposed to COVID-19, were actively infected with it, or had recovered from it provided the deeply sampled blood TCRbeta repertoires that made up the dataset. A freely available public database, intended as a resource for researchers studying the immune response to SARS-CoV-2, is where the repertoires were released. Beyond this particular receptor, the publication reports: The amount of clinical and demographic metadata varied by source and participant and was provided uncurated.

TCRbeta CDR3 regions were amplified from genomic DNA by means of the immunoSEQ Assay, a bias-controlled multiplex PCR. Concerning the study's data processing: The number of nucleated cells in each sample was estimated from the amplification of reference gene primers within the assay. Sequence reads were collapsed and filtered to measure the absolute abundance of every unique TCRbeta CDR3 rearrangement. For each sample, productive Simpson clonality was calculated as the square root of Simpson's diversity index over productive rearrangements. The table was pulled from immuneACCESS by TCRdb, which kept in-frame rearrangements only. Such tables lose some clones; where checked, under half of the loss comes from unresolved V genes, and the rest has no known cause. That table gives V, J and clone size, and the DNA gave D and trimming. The sample table shows around 210,000 clones, and 89% are seen once. The ten largest clones represent approximately 8.2% of the sample.

The trim is 5 bases for V and 4 bases for J, with a gap of 5 bases between the germline ends. In the germline V gene (reference sequence), CDR1 corresponds to SEHNR and CDR2 to FQNEAQ. The CDR3 holds 11 amino acids from the cysteine to the phenylalanine. The DNA shown is the 33-base CDR3, in frame from base 1. On this clone: This receptor's antigen is unknown. Per-base quality was not reported, and no clone a single base away is much larger than it.

Enrolling through a virtual design, the prospective study's participants ranged in age from roughly 18 to 89 years and lived across roughly 24 United States geographic areas. Cohort assignment in the prospective study relied on participant-reported clinical history from a screening survey and a study questionnaire. Recovered participants in ImmuneRACE Cohort 3 were defined as having two consecutive negative NP/OP PCR tests, clearance from a healthcare professional, or resolution of symptoms. Each participant in the prospective study had whole blood, serum and a nasopharyngeal or oropharyngeal swab collected by mobile phlebotomists. Prospective study participants could optionally give additional blood draws and questionnaires over a 2-month period. Before DNA extraction, blood samples from the prospective study were shipped at room temperature or frozen.

This TCR derives from a woman under 30 who had recovered from COVID-19. The rearrangement joined TRBV7-9 to TRBJ1-1; no D gene can be assigned with confidence. The sequenced sample consisted of PBMCs or T cells enriched from blood (not recorded which). The bases are TGTGCCAGCAGCCTTTCCACTGAAGCTTTCTTT. It is translated as CASSLSTEAFF.